This TCR beta chain was recorded in a study of type 1 regulatory T cells. TCRdb recomputed calls from the reads with MiXCR, one row per CDR3 protein. The sample has more than 60,000 distinct CDR3 sequences, 60% to 65% seen once; the top ten hold approximately 2%. Turning to this clonotype: Its antigen is still unknown.

CDR1 and CDR2 from the germline V gene are SQVTM and ANQGSEA. The CDR3 totals 13 residues. Trimming stripped 7 bases from V and 6 bases from J, with 17 bases between. The source material was cultured non-Tr1 T cells, either the whole culture or a sorted T cell fraction (not recorded which). This chain uses TRBV29-1 with TRBJ2-3, with D tentatively TRBD2 (6 bases). The TCR was taken from a human donor in good health. The CDR3 DNA sequence: TGCAGCGCTAAGGGCGGGGCAGGGGATACGCAGTATTTT. Translation: CSAKGGAGDTQYF.